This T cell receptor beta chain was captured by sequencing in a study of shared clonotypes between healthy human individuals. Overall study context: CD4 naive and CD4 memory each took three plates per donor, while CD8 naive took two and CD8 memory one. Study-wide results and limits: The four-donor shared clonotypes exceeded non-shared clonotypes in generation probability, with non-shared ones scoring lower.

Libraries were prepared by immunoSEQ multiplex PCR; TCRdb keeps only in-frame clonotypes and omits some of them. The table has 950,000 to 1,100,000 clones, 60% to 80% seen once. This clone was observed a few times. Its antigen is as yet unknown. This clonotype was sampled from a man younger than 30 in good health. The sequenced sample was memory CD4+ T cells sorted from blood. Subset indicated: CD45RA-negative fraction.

The CDR3 coding sequence is TGTGCCAGCAGCTTCCCCCAGGGGGCTAAACTAGAGACCCAGTACTTC. Encoded protein: CASSFPQGAKLETQYF. The chain uses TRBV5-6 and TRBJ2-5; 8 bases align to TRBD1. The CDR3 runs 16 residues. The germline V gene has CDR1 SGHDT and CDR2 YYEEEE. Germline trimming cut 2 bases from V and 4 bases from J; bases unmatched to any gene: 10.